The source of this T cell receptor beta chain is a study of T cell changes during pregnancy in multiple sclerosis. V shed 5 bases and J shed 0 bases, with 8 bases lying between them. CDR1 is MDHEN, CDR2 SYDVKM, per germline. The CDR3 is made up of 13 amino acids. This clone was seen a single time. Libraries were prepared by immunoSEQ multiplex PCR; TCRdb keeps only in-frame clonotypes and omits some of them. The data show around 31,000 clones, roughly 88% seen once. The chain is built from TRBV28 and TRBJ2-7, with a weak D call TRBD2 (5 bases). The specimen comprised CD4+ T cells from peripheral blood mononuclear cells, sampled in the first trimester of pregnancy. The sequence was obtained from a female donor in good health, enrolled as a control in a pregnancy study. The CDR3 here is CASSPGLSYEQYF. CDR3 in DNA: TGTGCCAGCAGTCCTGGACTCTCCTACGAGCAGTACTTC. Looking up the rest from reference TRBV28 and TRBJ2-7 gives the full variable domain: DVKVTQSSRYLVKRTGEKVFLECVQDMDHENMFWYRQDPGLGLRLIYFSYDVKMKEKGDIPEGYSVSREKKERFSLILESASTNQTSMYLCASSPGLSYEQYFGPGTRLTVT.